A selection of T cell receptor beta chains follows, all from one sample in a study of T-cell memory formation after mild COVID-19. TCRdb redid the calling of the 5' RACE reads with MiXCR, one entry per CDR3 protein. Counted here are around 200,000 distinct CDR3 sequences, approximately 30% occurring once; the ten biggest clones make up 11%. Sequencing used PBMCs or a T cell subset sorted from them (not recorded which). The receptors come from an adult woman who had mild COVID-19 (a few samples of this study predate the infection). Cell type and time point are not known. Both conserved end residues are part of each CDR3. Fields, in order: D gene, clone size, V gene, J gene, CDR3 protein, CDR3 DNA. A D gene is named only where the DNA matches it firmly. Not every row has a clone size; where given, it reads once, few, many or a size class.

D gene: NA
clone size: few
V gene: TRBV3-1
J gene: TRBJ2-4
CDR3 protein: CASSPGGVAKNIQYF
CDR3 DNA: TGTGCCAGCAGCCCCGGAGGGGTAGCCAAAAACATTCAGTACTTC

D gene: TRBD2
clone size: many
V gene: TRBV5-1
J gene: TRBJ2-2
CDR3 protein: CASSLAGVFTGELFF
CDR3 DNA: TGCGCCAGCAGTCTAGCGGGAGTTTTCACCGGGGAGCTGTTTTTT

D gene: NA
clone size: NA
V gene: TRBV7-3
J gene: TRBJ2-2
CDR3 protein: CASSLIGGELFF
CDR3 DNA: TGTGCCAGCAGCTTAATCGGCGGGGAGCTGTTTTTT

D gene: TRBD1
clone size: NA
V gene: TRBV12-3/TRBV12-4
J gene: TRBJ2-7
CDR3 protein: CASTSGQLLYEQYF
CDR3 DNA: TGTGCCAGCACCTCGGGACAGTTACTCTACGAGCAGTACTTC

D gene: TRBD1
clone size: few
V gene: TRBV27
J gene: TRBJ2-1
CDR3 protein: CASSSRQGQGLNEQFF
CDR3 DNA: TGTGCCAGCAGTTCCCGACAGGGGCAAGGCCTCAATGAGCAGTTCTTC

D gene: NA
clone size: NA
V gene: TRBV5-5
J gene: TRBJ2-7
CDR3 protein: CASSSEGSYEQYF
CDR3 DNA: TGTGCCAGCAGCTCTGAGGGTTCCTACGAGCAGTACTTC

D gene: NA
clone size: NA
V gene: TRBV2
J gene: TRBJ2-7
CDR3 protein: CASSEWQGPSYEQYF
CDR3 DNA: TGTGCCAGCAGTGAATGGCAGGGGCCCTCCTACGAGCAGTACTTC

D gene: NA
clone size: NA
V gene: TRBV7-8
J gene: TRBJ2-6
CDR3 protein: CASSSLGQGSGANVLTF
CDR3 DNA: TGTGCCAGCAGCTCACTCGGGCAGGGGTCTGGGGCCAACGTCCTGACTTTC

D gene: NA
clone size: NA
V gene: TRBV7-3
J gene: TRBJ2-1
CDR3 protein: CASSLLGSSYNEQFF
CDR3 DNA: TGTGCCAGCAGCTTATTGGGGAGCTCCTACAATGAGCAGTTCTTC

D gene: NA
clone size: NA
V gene: TRBV29-1
J gene: TRBJ1-1
CDR3 protein: CSSGGVNTEAFF
CDR3 DNA: TGCAGCTCGGGCGGGGTGAACACTGAAGCTTTCTTT

D gene: NA
clone size: NA
V gene: TRBV18
J gene: TRBJ1-6
CDR3 protein: CASSPGQQYNSPLHF
CDR3 DNA: TGTGCCAGCTCACCAGGACAGCAATATAATTCACCCCTCCACTTT

D gene: TRBD2
clone size: NA
V gene: TRBV9
J gene: TRBJ2-4
CDR3 protein: CASSVGGLADYKNIQYF
CDR3 DNA: TGTGCCAGCAGCGTAGGGGGACTAGCGGACTACAAAAACATTCAGTACTTC

D gene: NA
clone size: NA
V gene: TRBV20-1
J gene: TRBJ2-1
CDR3 protein: CSARDPGQGSNEQFF
CDR3 DNA: TGCAGTGCTAGAGATCCGGGCCAGGGGAGCAATGAGCAGTTCTTC

D gene: TRBD1
clone size: few
V gene: TRBV4-1
J gene: TRBJ2-1
CDR3 protein: CASSQVQGIPYNEQFF
CDR3 DNA: TGCGCCAGCAGCCAAGTACAGGGGATACCCTACAATGAGCAGTTCTTC

D gene: TRBD2
clone size: NA
V gene: TRBV12-3/TRBV12-4
J gene: TRBJ2-3
CDR3 protein: CASSLGGRADTQYF
CDR3 DNA: TGTGCCAGCAGTTTAGGTGGGAGGGCAGATACGCAGTATTTT

D gene: TRBD2
clone size: NA
V gene: TRBV9
J gene: TRBJ2-1
CDR3 protein: CASSVGGSNYEQFF
CDR3 DNA: TGTGCCAGCAGCGTGGGCGGGAGTAACTATGAGCAGTTCTTC

D gene: NA
clone size: few
V gene: TRBV7-2
J gene: TRBJ2-1
CDR3 protein: CASSSPDTPSFYNEQFF
CDR3 DNA: TGTGCCAGCAGCTCCCCGGACACCCCGTCTTTCTACAATGAGCAGTTCTTC

D gene: TRBD2
clone size: NA
V gene: TRBV4-1
J gene: TRBJ2-1
CDR3 protein: CASRRLAGGNEQFF
CDR3 DNA: TGCGCCAGCAGACGACTAGCGGGGGGGAATGAGCAGTTCTTC

D gene: TRBD1
clone size: many
V gene: TRBV15
J gene: TRBJ2-5
CDR3 protein: CATSRDRGETQYF
CDR3 DNA: TGTGCCACCAGCAGAGACAGGGGGGAGACCCAGTACTTC

D gene: NA
clone size: NA
V gene: TRBV29-1
J gene: TRBJ1-2
CDR3 protein: CSAGPSDGYTF
CDR3 DNA: TGCAGCGCTGGACCTTCGGATGGCTACACCTTC

D gene: NA
clone size: NA
V gene: TRBV24-1
J gene: TRBJ1-5
CDR3 protein: CATSDFHRGPRPNQPQHF
CDR3 DNA: TGTGCCACCAGTGATTTTCATCGGGGGCCTCGCCCAAATCAGCCCCAGCATTTT

D gene: TRBD2
clone size: NA
V gene: TRBV19
J gene: TRBJ2-1
CDR3 protein: CASSTLAGSYNEQFF
CDR3 DNA: TGTGCCAGTAGTACACTAGCGGGGTCCTACAATGAGCAGTTCTTC

D gene: NA
clone size: NA
V gene: TRBV12-3/TRBV12-4
J gene: TRBJ2-5
CDR3 protein: CASSLTGGEETQYF
CDR3 DNA: TGTGCCAGCAGTTTAACGGGGGGCGAAGAGACCCAGTACTTC